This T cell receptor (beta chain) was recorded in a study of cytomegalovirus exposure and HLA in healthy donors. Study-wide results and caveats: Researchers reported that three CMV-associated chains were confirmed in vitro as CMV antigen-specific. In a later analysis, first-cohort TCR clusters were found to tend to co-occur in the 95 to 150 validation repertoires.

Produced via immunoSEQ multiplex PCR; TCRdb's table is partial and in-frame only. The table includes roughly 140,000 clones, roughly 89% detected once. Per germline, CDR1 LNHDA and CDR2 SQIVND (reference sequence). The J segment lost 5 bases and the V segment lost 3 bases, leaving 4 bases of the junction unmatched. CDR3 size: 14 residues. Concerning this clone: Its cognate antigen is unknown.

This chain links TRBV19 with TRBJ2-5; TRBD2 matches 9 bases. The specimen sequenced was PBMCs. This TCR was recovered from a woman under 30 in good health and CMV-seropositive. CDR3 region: CASSIGTSRETQYF. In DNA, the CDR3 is TGTGCCAGTAGTATTGGGACTAGCCGGGAGACCCAGTACTTC.